The 13 T cell receptor beta chains below were found in one sample sequenced in a study of patients and donors after allogeneic stem cell transplantation. TCRdb itself ran the RT-PCR reads through MiXCR, one entry per CDR3 protein. The sample includes 400,000 to 500,000 distinct CDR3 sequences, 16% seen only once; the top ten take around 7.2%. The source material was blood, either unsorted or a sorted T cell fraction (not recorded which). The receptors come from a human donor who was either an allogeneic HSCT recipient or a stem cell or donor lymphocyte infusion donor (not recorded which). It is not recorded whose cells these are; they may come from a transplant donor.

CDR3 in amino acids: CASSHGQGHLPQYF. In DNA, the CDR3 is TGCGCCAGCAGCCATGGACAGGGCCACCTCCCCCAGTACTTC. This rearrangement joins TRBV4-1 to TRBJ2-5; TRBD1 aligns across 8 bases. J lost 9 bases, V lost 3 bases, and 9 bases had no gene match. The CDR3 is 14 amino acids. Germline values: CDR1 MGHRA, CDR2 YSYEKL.

The sample holds many counts of this clonotype. The CDR3 here is CASTPGRRGSDTQYF. The CDR3 DNA reads TGTGCCAGCACCCCTGGTAGACGGGGATCAGATACGCAGTATTTT. The J gene is TRBJ2-3, the V gene TRBV12-3 or TRBV12-4, with D possibly matching TRBD2 (5 bases). This CDR3 is built from 15 residues. The V gene lost 7 bases and the J gene lost 4 bases, with 18 bases spanning the gap.

This clonotype has a handful of counts. This chain uses TRBV20-1 with TRBJ1-1, with TRBD1 matching over 8 bases. The germline V gene has CDR1 DFQATT and CDR2 SNEGSKA (reference sequence). The CDR3 loop spans 13 amino acids. After removal of 7 bases from V and 0 bases from J, the junction contained 4 bases not matched to a gene. CDR3 sequence: CSGRQGMNTEAFF. Here the CDR3 DNA reads TGCAGTGGACGACAGGGGATGAACACTGAAGCTTTCTTT.

CDR3 DNA sequence: TGTGCCAGCAGCGGGGACCGACTCACAGATACGCAGTATTTT. This sequence encodes CASSGDRLTDTQYF. V and J are TRBV6-1 and TRBJ2-3; possibly TRBD1 or TRBD2 for D (5 bases each). V lost 6 bases and J 2 bases, leaving 12 bases between the germline ends. The CDR3 has 14 amino acids. Germline assignment: CDR1 MNHNS and CDR2 SASEGT.

This clonotype was recorded a few times. CDR3 amino acids: CASSLDWRNTGELFF. The CDR3 bases are TGCGCCAGCAGCTTGGATTGGAGGAACACCGGGGAGCTGTTTTTT. V is TRBV5-1 and J is TRBJ2-2, with D hard to call. This CDR3 contains 15 residues. Germline CDR1 SGHRS, CDR2 YFSETQ. Between the trimmed V and J ends, which lost 0 bases and 1 base, there was a span of 7 bases.

CDR3 loop: CATSDSTGKSGNTIYF. In DNA form, the CDR3 reads TGTGCCACCAGTGACTCGACAGGGAAATCCGGAAACACCATATATTTT. This chain links TRBV24-1 with TRBJ1-3; 7 nucleotides agree with TRBD1. The CDR3 loop spans 16 amino acids. The trim removed 4 bases at V and 4 bases at J, leaving 9 bases unmatched. In germline, CDR1 is KGHDR, CDR2 SFDVKD.

This clonotype was seen a handful of times. The V call is TRBV25-1, the J call TRBJ2-6; D is unresolved. V was clipped by 3 bases and J by 0 bases, with 6 bases between them. This CDR3 spans 15 amino acids. CDR1 is MGHDK, CDR2 SYGVNS, per germline. DNA of the CDR3: TGTGCCAGCAGTGATTCGGGCTCTGGGGCCAACGTCCTGACTTTC. Its protein product is CASSDSGSGANVLTF.

This sequence joins TRBV20-1 and TRBJ2-3, with 7 positions matching TRBD2. Germline V lookup: CDR1 DFQATT, CDR2 SNEGSKA (reference sequence). This CDR3 is built from 14 residues. Trimming removed 6 bases from V and 2 bases from J; junction bases left unmatched: 8. CDR3 nucleotides: TGCAGTGCCGCGCGGGGGAGTCACACAGATACGCAGTATTTT. This gives the protein CSAARGSHTDTQYF.

This clonotype was detected a few times. This rearrangement joins TRBV30 to TRBJ2-2; no firm D call. V shed 4 bases and J shed 1 base, with 13 bases lying between them. This CDR3 has 15 residues. Germline values: CDR1 GTSNPN, CDR2 SVGIG (reference sequence). For the CDR3, the DNA is TGTGCCTGGATGCCCCCGTCAATGAACACCGGGGAGCTGTTTTTT. It specifies CAWMPPSMNTGELFF.

This clonotype was observed a handful of times. V usage is TRBV3-1 and J usage is TRBJ2-3, with 9 bases matching TRBD2. V lost 4 bases and J lost 13; bases outside the gene matches: 18. The CDR3 is 16 amino acids. CDR1 is LGHDT, CDR2 YNNKEL, per germline (reference sequence). Written as DNA, the CDR3 is TGTGCCAGCAGCCTCAGGAGGCACACCAGCGGGAGGATCAAGTATTTT. This sequence encodes CASSLRRHTSGRIKYF.

This clonotype appeared many times. The gene calls are TRBV3-1 and TRBJ1-2; 9 bases map to TRBD1. CDR1 and CDR2 (germline): LGHDT, YNNKEL (reference sequence). The CDR3 is 17 residues long. The V segment lost 1 base and the J segment 1 base; nucleotides outside the gene matches: 7. The CDR3 region is CASSQGSLTGGNYGYTF. For the CDR3, the DNA is TGTGCCAGCAGCCAAGGTTCCTTGACAGGGGGTAACTATGGCTACACCTTC.

The J gene is TRBJ1-5, the V gene TRBV6-5; D is unresolved. The CDR3 is 15 amino acids. V lost 4 bases and J lost 2, with 12 bases in between. Germline V lookup: CDR1 MNHEY, CDR2 SVGAGI. DNA for the CDR3: TGTGCCAGCAGTTCCTGGACCGACGGCAATCAGCCCCAGCATTTT. Amino acids: CASSSWTDGNQPQHF.

This clonotype came up a few times. The J gene is TRBJ2-5, the V gene TRBV30, with TRBD1 matching over 9 bases. V lost 0 bases, J lost 2 bases, and 4 bases stayed unmatched. Germline loops: CDR1 GTSNPN, CDR2 SVGIG (reference sequence). The CDR3 totals 15 residues. The CDR3 DNA sequence: TGTGCCTGGAGTGTGGGGGACAGGGCGCAAGAGACCCAGTACTTC. This codes for CAWSVGDRAQETQYF.